Included here is one T cell receptor beta chain sequence, with context. No antigen is known for it. The data derive from a study of cytomegalovirus exposure and HLA in healthy donors. The study, taken as a whole, reports: Apart from CMV serostatus, no immune exposure information was available. Data from an earlier analysis indicated that most TCR beta V segments were productive either about 87% or about 30% of the time. The number of N-insertions in an Asian-associated ancestry cluster was reportedly below the 666-donor mean in a later analysis.

PCR employed 60 Vbeta and 13 Jbeta primers. Using immunoSEQ multiplex PCR, the repertoire was profiled, and TCRdb retains in-frame clones only, with some absent. The sample has around 72,000 clones, 60% to 75% seen once. Material for sequencing was PBMCs. This TCR was recovered from a man aged 40-49 years in good health and CMV-seropositive.

CDR3 protein: CASSLGDNEQFF. For the CDR3, the DNA is TGTGCCAGCAGCTTGGGAGACAATGAGCAGTTCTTC. The chain employs TRBV5-6 and TRBJ2-1; D uncertain. CDR1 is SGHDT, CDR2 YYEEEE, per germline. The CDR3 totals 12 residues. Trimming took off 0 bases at V and 5 bases at J, with 3 bases between the two ends.